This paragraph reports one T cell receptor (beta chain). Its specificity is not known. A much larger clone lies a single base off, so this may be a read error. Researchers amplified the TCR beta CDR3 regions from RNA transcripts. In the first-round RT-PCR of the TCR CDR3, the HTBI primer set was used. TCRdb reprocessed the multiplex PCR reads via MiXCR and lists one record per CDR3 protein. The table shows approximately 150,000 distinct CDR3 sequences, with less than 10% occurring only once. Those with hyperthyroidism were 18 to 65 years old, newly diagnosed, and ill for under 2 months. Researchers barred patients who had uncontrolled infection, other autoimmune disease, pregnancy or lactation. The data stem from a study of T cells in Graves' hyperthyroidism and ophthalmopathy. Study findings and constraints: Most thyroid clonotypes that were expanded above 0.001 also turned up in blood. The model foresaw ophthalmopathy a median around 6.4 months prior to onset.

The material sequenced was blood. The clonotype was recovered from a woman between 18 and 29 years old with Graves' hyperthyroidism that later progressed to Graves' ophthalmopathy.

Here the CDR3 reads CATSRADTYEQYF. The DNA of the CDR3 is TGTGCCACCAGTAGGGCAGACACCTACGAGCAGTACTTC. The chain couples TRBV24-1 to TRBJ2-7; the D is unclear. CDR1 and CDR2 (germline): KGHDR, SFDVKD. Trimming shortened V by 6 bases and J by 2 bases, and 10 bases separated the two germline ends. The CDR3 spans 13 residues.